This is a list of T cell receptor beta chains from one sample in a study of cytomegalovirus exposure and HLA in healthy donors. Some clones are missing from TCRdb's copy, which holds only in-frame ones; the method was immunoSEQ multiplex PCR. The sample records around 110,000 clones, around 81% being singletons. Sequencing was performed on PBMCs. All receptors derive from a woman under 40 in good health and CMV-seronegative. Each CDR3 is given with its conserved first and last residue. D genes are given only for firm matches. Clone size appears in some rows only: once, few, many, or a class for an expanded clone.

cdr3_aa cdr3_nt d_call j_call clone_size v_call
CASSPGTQSNQPQHF TGTGCCAGCAGCCCGGGGACACAGAGCAATCAGCCCCAGCATTTT NA TRBJ1-5 once TRBV7-2
CASSLDGGAFYEQYF TGTGCCAGCAGCTTAGATGGGGGGGCCTTCTACGAGCAGTACTTC NA TRBJ2-7 NA TRBV11-2
CASSEFPGGSHGNTIYF TGTGCCAGCAGTGAATTTCCGGGGGGCTCACACGGAAACACCATATATTTT NA TRBJ1-3 NA TRBV25-1
CASSLVQGNYEQYF TGCGCCAGCAGCTTGGTTCAGGGGAACTACGAGCAGTACTTC NA TRBJ2-7 NA TRBV5-1
CASSIGLRTDTQYF TGTGCCAGTAGTATCGGACTTAGGACAGATACGCAGTATTTT NA TRBJ2-3 NA TRBV19
CAWSRQGSSPLHF TGTGCCTGGAGTCGGCAGGGAAGTTCACCCCTCCACTTT NA TRBJ1-6 NA TRBV30
CASPKGSGKNTEAFF TGTGCCAGCCCTAAGGGGTCCGGCAAAAACACTGAAGCTTTCTTT NA TRBJ1-1 NA TRBV6-6
CASSITRGWEPQHF TGTGCCAGTAGTATTACCAGGGGGTGGGAGCCCCAGCATTTT TRBD1 TRBJ1-5 NA TRBV19
CASSQDLAGGDEQFF TGCGCCAGCAGCCAAGACCTAGCGGGGGGGGATGAGCAGTTCTTC TRBD2 TRBJ2-1 NA TRBV4-3
CATSRSLPQGLAGQETQYF TGTGCCACCAGCAGAAGCCTCCCCCAGGGACTAGCGGGACAAGAGACCCAGTACTTC TRBD2 TRBJ2-5 NA TRBV15
CAIQEVQDTGELFF TGTGCCATTCAGGAAGTCCAGGACACCGGGGAGCTGTTTTTT NA TRBJ2-2 NA TRBV10-3
CASSFPGLQSYEQYF TGTGCCAGCAGCTTTCCGGGACTCCAGTCCTACGAGCAGTACTTC NA TRBJ2-7 NA TRBV5-4
CASSQIRDRETFF TGTGCCAGCAGCCAAATCCGGGACAGGGAAACTTTCTTT TRBD1 TRBJ1-1 once TRBV5-4
CASSLPWTGRGDTQYF TGTGCCAGCAGCCTCCCCTGGACAGGGCGGGGAGATACGCAGTATTTT TRBD1 TRBJ2-3 NA TRBV7-6
CASSSGTGVVSYEQYF TGCGCCAGCAGCTCCGGGACAGGGGTAGTCTCCTACGAGCAGTACTTC TRBD1 TRBJ2-7 NA TRBV5-1
CASSVAASGRPHAYNEQFF TGTGCCAGCAGCGTAGCTGCCAGCGGGAGGCCCCACGCCTACAATGAGCAGTTCTTC TRBD2 TRBJ2-1 NA TRBV9
CASSLRDYEDTQYF TGCGCCAGCAGCCTCCGGGACTACGAAGATACGCAGTATTTT TRBD2 TRBJ2-3 NA TRBV10-1
CASSLDRGQPQHF TGTGCCAGCAGCTTGGACAGGGGTCAGCCCCAGCATTTT TRBD1 TRBJ1-5 NA TRBV5-8
CASSLSADTEAFF TGTGCCAGCAGCTTATCGGCGGACACTGAAGCTTTCTTT NA TRBJ1-1 NA TRBV7-2
CASSEPGLLNEQFF TGTGCCAGCAGTGAGCCGGGACTCCTCAATGAGCAGTTCTTC NA TRBJ2-1 NA TRBV6-5
CASSSNTGANVLTF TGTGCCAGCAGCTCTAATACTGGGGCCAACGTCCTGACTTTC NA TRBJ2-6 NA TRBV7-9
CASSLPDYGYTF TGTGCCAGCAGTCTGCCAGACTATGGCTACACCTTC NA TRBJ1-2 NA TRBV28
CASSLGLAQETQYF TGTGCCAGCAGCTTAGGACTAGCCCAAGAGACCCAGTACTTC TRBD2 TRBJ2-5 NA TRBV7-9
CASSYPGQGEDEQYF TGTGCCAGCAGCTACCCCGGACAGGGTGAAGACGAGCAGTACTTC TRBD1 TRBJ2-7 NA TRBV7-9
CANHHTTGSSYEQYF TGTGCCAACCACCACACAACAGGGAGCTCCTACGAGCAGTACTTC NA TRBJ2-7 once TRBV28
CASSDGTGDTDTQYF TGTGCCAGCAGTGACGGGACAGGGGACACAGATACGCAGTATTTT TRBD1 TRBJ2-3 NA TRBV6-4
CASSSGLTYNEQFF TGCGCCAGCAGCTCGGGACTCACGTACAATGAGCAGTTCTTC NA TRBJ2-1 NA TRBV5-1
CASSLGSSSYEQYF TGTGCCAGCAGTTTAGGTTCCAGCTCCTACGAGCAGTACTTC NA TRBJ2-7 NA TRBV28
CASMGLAGGREQYF TGTGCCAGCATGGGACTAGCGGGAGGGCGGGAGCAGTACTTC TRBD2 TRBJ2-7 NA TRBV6-5
CASSFHSAGTGGSYEQYF TGTGCCAGCAGTTTCCATTCTGCCGGGACAGGGGGCTCCTACGAGCAGTACTTC TRBD1 TRBJ2-7 NA TRBV28
CASSLSGDGYTF TGTGCCAGCAGCTTATCGGGGGATGGCTACACCTTC NA TRBJ1-2 NA TRBV5-6
CASSVYEGFSTEAFF TGTGCCAGCAGCGTATACGAGGGTTTTAGCACTGAAGCTTTCTTT NA TRBJ1-1 NA TRBV9
CASRFRGSGRDTGELFF TGTGCCAGCCGGTTTCGGGGAAGCGGGAGGGACACCGGGGAGCTGTTTTTT TRBD2 TRBJ2-2 NA TRBV27
CATSPEWSQRGQYF TGTGCCACCAGCCCCGAATGGAGCCAGAGAGGGCAGTACTTC NA TRBJ2-7 NA TRBV15
CASSKSGDSNQPQHF TGTGCCAGCAGCAAAAGCGGTGATAGCAATCAGCCCCAGCATTTT NA TRBJ1-5 NA TRBV21-1
CASSFSAQGAGDIQYF TGTGCCAGCAGTTTTTCCGCACAGGGGGCTGGGGACATTCAGTACTTC TRBD1 TRBJ2-4 once TRBV28
CASSWNRGEVYEQYF TGTGCCAGCAGTTGGAACAGGGGTGAGGTCTACGAGCAGTACTTC TRBD1 TRBJ2-7 NA TRBV6-1
CASSQGQQGTQYF TGTGCCAGCAGCCAGGGACAACAGGGGACCCAGTACTTC NA TRBJ2-5 NA TRBV7-3
CASSSGLARDTQYF TGTGCCAGCAGCTCGGGACTAGCGAGAGATACGCAGTATTTT TRBD2 TRBJ2-3 NA TRBV5-6
CASSLPGTYNSPLHF TGTGCCAGCAGCTTGCCGGGGACCTATAATTCACCCCTCCACTTT NA TRBJ1-6 NA TRBV5-4
CASTTNGSLLFGDTGELFF TGTGCCAGCACGACGAATGGGAGCCTTCTATTTGGAGACACCGGGGAGCTGTTTTTT NA TRBJ2-2 NA TRBV11-3
CASSLTQGYTEAFF TGTGCCAGCAGTCTCACACAGGGGTACACTGAAGCTTTCTTT TRBD1 TRBJ1-1 NA TRBV6-1
CASTNRGENIQYF TGTGCCAGCACCAACAGGGGGGAGAACATTCAGTACTTC TRBD1 TRBJ2-4 NA TRBV28
CATTTGEGETQYF TGTGCCACTACGACAGGGGAGGGAGAGACCCAGTACTTC NA TRBJ2-5 NA TRBV2
CASSPTGYPNTGELFF TGTGCCAGCAGCCCAACAGGCTATCCGAACACCGGGGAGCTGTTTTTT NA TRBJ2-2 NA TRBV28
CASSPGQGARKAFF TGTGCCAGCAGCCCGGGACAGGGGGCGCGTAAAGCTTTCTTT TRBD1 TRBJ1-1 NA TRBV5-4
CASRTGQGGNQPQHF TGTGCCAGCAGGACGGGACAGGGGGGCAATCAGCCCCAGCATTTT TRBD1 TRBJ1-5 NA TRBV2
CASSLEVAGYVPQHF TGTGCCAGCAGCTTAGAGGTTGCAGGGTATGTGCCCCAGCATTTT NA TRBJ1-5 NA TRBV7-2
CASSYRQVTGELFF TGTGCCAGCAGTTACAGACAGGTCACCGGGGAGCTGTTTTTT NA TRBJ2-2 NA TRBV6-5
CASRTSGHPSTDTQYF TGTGCCAGCAGGACTAGCGGCCACCCGAGCACAGATACGCAGTATTTT TRBD2 TRBJ2-3 once TRBV7-9
CASSTGLLYGYTF TGTGCCAGCAGTACTGGTCTCCTCTATGGCTACACCTTC NA TRBJ1-2 NA TRBV28